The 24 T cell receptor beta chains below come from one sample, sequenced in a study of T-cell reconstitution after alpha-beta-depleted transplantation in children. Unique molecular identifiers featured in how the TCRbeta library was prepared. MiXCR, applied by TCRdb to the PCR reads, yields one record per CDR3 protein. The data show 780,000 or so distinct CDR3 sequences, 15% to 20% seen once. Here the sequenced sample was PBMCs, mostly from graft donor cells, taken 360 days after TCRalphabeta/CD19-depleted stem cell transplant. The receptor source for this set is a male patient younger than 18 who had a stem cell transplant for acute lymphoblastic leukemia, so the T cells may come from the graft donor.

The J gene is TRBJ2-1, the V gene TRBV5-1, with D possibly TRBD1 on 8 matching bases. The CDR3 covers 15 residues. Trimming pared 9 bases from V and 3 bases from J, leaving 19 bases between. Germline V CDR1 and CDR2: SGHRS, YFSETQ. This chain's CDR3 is CATCMDREGYNEQFF. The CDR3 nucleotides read TGCGCCACCTGCATGGACAGGGAGGGCTACAATGAGCAGTTCTTC.

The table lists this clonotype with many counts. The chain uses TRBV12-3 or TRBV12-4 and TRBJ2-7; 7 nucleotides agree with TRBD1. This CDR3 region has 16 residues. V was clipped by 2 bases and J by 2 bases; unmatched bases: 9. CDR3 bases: TGTGCCAGCAGTTTACGGGCAGGGGGTCTACCCTACGAGCAGTACTTC. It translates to CASSLRAGGLPYEQYF.

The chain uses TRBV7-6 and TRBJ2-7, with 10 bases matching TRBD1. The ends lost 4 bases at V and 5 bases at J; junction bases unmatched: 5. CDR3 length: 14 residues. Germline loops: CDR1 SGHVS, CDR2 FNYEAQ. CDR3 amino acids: CASSSWGQGNEQYF. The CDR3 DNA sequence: TGTGCCAGCAGCTCTTGGGGACAGGGGAACGAGCAGTACTTC.

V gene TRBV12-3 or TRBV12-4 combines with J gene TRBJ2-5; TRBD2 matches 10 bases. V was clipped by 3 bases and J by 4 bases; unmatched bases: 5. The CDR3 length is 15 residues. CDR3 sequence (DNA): TGTGCCAGCAGTTTCGCTAGCGGGAGCACAGAGACCCAGTACTTC. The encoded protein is CASSFASGSTETQYF.

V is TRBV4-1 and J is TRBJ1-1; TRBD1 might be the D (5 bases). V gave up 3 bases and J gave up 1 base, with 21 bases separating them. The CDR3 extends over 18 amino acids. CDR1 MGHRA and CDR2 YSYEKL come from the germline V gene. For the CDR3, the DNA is TGCGCCAGCAGCCAGTCAAGCATCCCCGAGACAGCGAACACTGAAGCTTTCTTT. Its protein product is CASSQSSIPETANTEAFF.

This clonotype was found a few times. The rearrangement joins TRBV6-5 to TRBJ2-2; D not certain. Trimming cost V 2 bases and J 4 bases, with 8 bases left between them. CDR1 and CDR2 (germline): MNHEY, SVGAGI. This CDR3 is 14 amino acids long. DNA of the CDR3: TGTGCCAGCAGTTACGTAACAGTCACCGGGGAGCTGTTTTTT. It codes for CASSYVTVTGELFF.

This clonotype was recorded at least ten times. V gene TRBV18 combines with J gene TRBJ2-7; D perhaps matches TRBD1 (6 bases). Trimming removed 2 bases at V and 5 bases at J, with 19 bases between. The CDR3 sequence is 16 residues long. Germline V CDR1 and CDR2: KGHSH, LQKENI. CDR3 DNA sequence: TGTGCCAGCTCACCAATCTTGGCAGGGGTGAGGGACGAGCAGTACTTC. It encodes CASSPILAGVRDEQYF.

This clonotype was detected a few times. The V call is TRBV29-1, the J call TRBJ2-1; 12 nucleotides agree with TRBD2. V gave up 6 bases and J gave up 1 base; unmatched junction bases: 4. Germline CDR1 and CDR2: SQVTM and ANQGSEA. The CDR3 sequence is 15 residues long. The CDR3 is CSVLAGGPSYNEQFF. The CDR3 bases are TGCAGCGTCCTAGCGGGAGGGCCTTCCTACAATGAGCAGTTCTTC.

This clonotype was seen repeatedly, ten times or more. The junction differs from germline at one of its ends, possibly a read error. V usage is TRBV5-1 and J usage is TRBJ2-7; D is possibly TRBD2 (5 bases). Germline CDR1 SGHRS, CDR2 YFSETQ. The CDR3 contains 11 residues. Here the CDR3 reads CASSLGGEQYF. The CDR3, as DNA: TGTGCCAGCAGCTTAGGAGGCGAGCAGTACTTC.

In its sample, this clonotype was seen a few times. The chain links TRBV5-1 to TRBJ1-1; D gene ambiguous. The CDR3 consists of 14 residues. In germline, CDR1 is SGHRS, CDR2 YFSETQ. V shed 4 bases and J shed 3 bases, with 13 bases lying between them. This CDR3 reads CASSPLGQHTEAFF. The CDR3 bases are TGCGCCAGCAGCCCCCTCGGGCAGCACACTGAAGCTTTCTTT.

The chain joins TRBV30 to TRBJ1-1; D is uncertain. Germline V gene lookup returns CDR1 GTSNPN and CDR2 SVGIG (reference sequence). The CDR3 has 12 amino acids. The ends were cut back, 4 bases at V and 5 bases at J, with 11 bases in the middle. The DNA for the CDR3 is TGTGCCTGGACAGGTCGGAGGACTGAAGCTTTCTTT. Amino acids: CAWTGRRTEAFF.

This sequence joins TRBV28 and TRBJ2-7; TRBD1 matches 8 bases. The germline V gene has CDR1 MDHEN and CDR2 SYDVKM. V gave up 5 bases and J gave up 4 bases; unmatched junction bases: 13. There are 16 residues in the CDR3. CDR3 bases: TGTGCCAGCAGTGGCTCGAGAGGACAGGGTGTATACGAGCAGTACTTC. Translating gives CASSGSRGQGVYEQYF. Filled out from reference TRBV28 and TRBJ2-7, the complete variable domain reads DVKVTQSSRYLVKRTGEKVFLECVQDMDHENMFWYRQDPGLGLRLIYFSYDVKMKEKGDIPEGYSVSREKKERFSLILESASTNQTSMYLCASSGSRGQGVYEQYFGPGTRLTVT.

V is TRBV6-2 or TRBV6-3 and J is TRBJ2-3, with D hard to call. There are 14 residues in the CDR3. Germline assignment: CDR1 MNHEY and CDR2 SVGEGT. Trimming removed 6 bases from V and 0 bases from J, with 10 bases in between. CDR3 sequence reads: CASRAPYSTDTQYF. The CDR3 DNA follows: TGTGCCAGCAGGGCGCCCTATAGCACAGATACGCAGTATTTT.

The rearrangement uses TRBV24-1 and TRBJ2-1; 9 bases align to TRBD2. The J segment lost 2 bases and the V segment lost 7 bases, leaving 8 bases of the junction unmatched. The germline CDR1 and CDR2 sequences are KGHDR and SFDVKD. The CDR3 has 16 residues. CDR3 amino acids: CATSHAGGTTYNEQFF. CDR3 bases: TGTGCCACCAGCCACGCGGGGGGGACTACCTACAATGAGCAGTTCTTC.

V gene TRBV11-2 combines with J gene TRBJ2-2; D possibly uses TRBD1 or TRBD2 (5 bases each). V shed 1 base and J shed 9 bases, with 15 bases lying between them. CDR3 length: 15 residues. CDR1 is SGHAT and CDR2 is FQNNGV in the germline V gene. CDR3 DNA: TGTGCCAGCAGCTTAGGTGGGACCTACACGCGGGAGCTGTTTTTT. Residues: CASSLGGTYTRELFF.

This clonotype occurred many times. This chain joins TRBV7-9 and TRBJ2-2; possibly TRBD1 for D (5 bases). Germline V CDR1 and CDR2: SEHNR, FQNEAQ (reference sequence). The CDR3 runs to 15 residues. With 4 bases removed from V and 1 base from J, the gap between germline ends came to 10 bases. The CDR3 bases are TGTGCCAGCAGCTGGCAGGGCGGGAACACCGGGGAGCTGTTTTTT. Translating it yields CASSWQGGNTGELFF.

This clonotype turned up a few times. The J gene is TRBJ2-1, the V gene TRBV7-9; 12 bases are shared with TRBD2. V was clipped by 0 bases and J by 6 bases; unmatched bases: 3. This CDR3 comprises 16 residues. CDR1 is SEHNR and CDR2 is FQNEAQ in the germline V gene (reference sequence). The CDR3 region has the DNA TGTGCCAGCAGCTTAGCCCCGACTAGCGGGAGCAATGAGCAGTTCTTC. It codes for CASSLAPTSGSNEQFF.

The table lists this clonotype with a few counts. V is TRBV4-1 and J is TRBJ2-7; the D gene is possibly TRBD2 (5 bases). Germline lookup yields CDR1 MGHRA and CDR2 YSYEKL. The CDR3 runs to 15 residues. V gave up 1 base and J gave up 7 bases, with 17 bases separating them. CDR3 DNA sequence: TGCGCCAGCAGCCAAGTCTCGGGGAGACATGGGGAGCAGTACTTC. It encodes CASSQVSGRHGEQYF.

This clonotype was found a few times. CDR3 nucleotide sequence: TGCGCCAGCAGCCCCTGGTCCGGGAGTGTACATGAGCAGTTCTTC. It encodes CASSPWSGSVHEQFF. The gene calls are TRBV5-1 and TRBJ2-1; a weak D match, TRBD2 (6 bases). This CDR3 has 15 amino acids. Germline V gene sequence: CDR1 SGHRS, CDR2 YFSETQ. V lost 4 bases to trimming and J lost 8 bases, with 19 bases between them.

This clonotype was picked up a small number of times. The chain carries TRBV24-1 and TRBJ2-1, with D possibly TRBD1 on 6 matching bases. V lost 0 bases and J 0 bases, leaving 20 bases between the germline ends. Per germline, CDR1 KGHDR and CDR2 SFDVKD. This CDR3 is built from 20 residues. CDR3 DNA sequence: TGTGCCACCAGTGATTTGCGAGGTAAGGGACACAGAAGCTCCTACAATGAGCAGTTCTTC. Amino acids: CATSDLRGKGHRSSYNEQFF.

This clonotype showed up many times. CDR3 DNA: TGTGCCAGCAGCTTACCGGGACAGGGGCTGGATTTCGTCTCCTACAATGAGCAGTTCTTC. Its translation is CASSLPGQGLDFVSYNEQFF. The rearrangement joins TRBV7-2 to TRBJ2-1, with 10 bases identical to TRBD1. Germline V gives CDR1 SGHTA, CDR2 FQGNSA. The CDR3 extends over 20 amino acids. V was pared by 2 bases and J by 0 bases, with 13 bases of the junction left unmatched.

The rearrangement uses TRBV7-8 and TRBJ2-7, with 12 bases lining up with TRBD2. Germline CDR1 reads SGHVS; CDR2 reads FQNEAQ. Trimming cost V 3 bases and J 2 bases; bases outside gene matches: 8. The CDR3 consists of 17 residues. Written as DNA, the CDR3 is TGTGCCAGCAGCTTCCCTGGGACTAGCGGGCAAGCCTACGAGCAGTACTTC. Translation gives CASSFPGTSGQAYEQYF.

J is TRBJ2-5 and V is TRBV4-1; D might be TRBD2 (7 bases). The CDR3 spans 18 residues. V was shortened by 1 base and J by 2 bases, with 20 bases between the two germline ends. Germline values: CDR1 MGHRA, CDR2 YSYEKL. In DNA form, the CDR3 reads TGCGCCAGCAGCCAAGCGATGGGTTTGGGAGGGGGTCAAGAGACCCAGTACTTC. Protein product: CASSQAMGLGGGQETQYF.

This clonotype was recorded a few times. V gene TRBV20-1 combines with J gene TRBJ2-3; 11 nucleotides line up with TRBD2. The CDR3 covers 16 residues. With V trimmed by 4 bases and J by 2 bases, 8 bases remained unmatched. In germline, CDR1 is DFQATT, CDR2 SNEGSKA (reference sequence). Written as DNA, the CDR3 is TGCAGTGCTACTTTAGCGGGAGGGCCGGTCACAGATACGCAGTATTTT. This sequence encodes CSATLAGGPVTDTQYF.